Listed below are T cell receptor beta chains from one sample, sequenced in a study of T cell changes during pregnancy in multiple sclerosis. Libraries were prepared by immunoSEQ multiplex PCR; TCRdb keeps only in-frame clonotypes and omits some of them. The data hold fewer than 45,000 clones, with around 89% observed a single time. The sample in question was CD4+ T cells from peripheral blood mononuclear cells, obtained in the first trimester of pregnancy. The receptors stem from a female donor with multiple sclerosis, enrolled in a pregnancy study. Both conserved end residues are part of each CDR3. The order of the fields is V gene, CDR3 protein.

TRBV7-6 | CASSRDLSSVVIGELFF
TRBV2 | CASRVQEGNTIYF
TRBV14 | CASSQDRDSNTEAFF
TRBV10-1 | CASSPRTAAIDTQYF
TRBV7-2 | CASSGRGRYTF
TRBV30 | CAWSVNTGNTIYF
TRBV29-1 | CSAGARNYGYTF
TRBV30 | CAWSPRQGMGNTIYF
TRBV4-2 | CASSQGQGGDEQYF
TRBV29-1 | CSVPTGGFGYTF
TRBV30 | CAWSPTWGRKNTGELFF
TRBV30 | CAWTELYLFDTQYF
TRBV30 | CAWSVRSSTVSGANVLTF
TRBV15 | CATSRPGGNQPQHF
TRBV5-5 | CASSSSAGPSYEQYF
TRBV9 | CASSPDRGLLNLNTEAFF